Below are 12 T cell receptor beta chains sequenced from a single sample in a study of T-cell reconstitution after alpha-beta-depleted transplantation in children. Unique molecular identifiers were used in preparing the TCRbeta library. TCRdb passed the PCR reads through MiXCR, listing each CDR3 protein once. Among roughly 250,000 distinct CDR3 sequences, roughly 7.7% were seen once, and the ten largest hold just under 6.5%. The material was PBMCs, mostly from graft donor cells, obtained 180 days after TCRalphabeta/CD19-depleted stem cell transplant. The receptors originated from a male patient between 10 and 17 years old who had a stem cell transplant for acute lymphoblastic leukemia, so the T cells may come from the graft donor.

This clonotype has a count of ten or more. This rearrangement joins TRBV7-6 to TRBJ2-5, with D perhaps assigned TRBD1 or TRBD2 (6 bases each). Trimming removed 1 base at V and 5 bases at J, with 14 bases between. CDR3 size: 15 residues. Germline V CDR1 and CDR2: SGHVS, FNYEAQ. In nucleotides, the CDR3 is TGTGCCAGCAGCTTAGTGTGGCAGGGGAGGGAGACCCAGTACTTC. Translation gives CASSLVWQGRETQYF.

For this clonotype: A much larger clone lies one base from this, so it may be a read error. The J gene is TRBJ1-1, the V gene TRBV12-3 or TRBV12-4; weak D call: TRBD1 (6 bases). The CDR3 covers 15 residues. The CDR3 DNA reads as TGTGCCACCAGTTTGTTTAGGGGGGGGAACACTGAAGCTTTCTTT. Translation gives CATSLFRGGNTEAFF.

The V gene is TRBV4-3, the J gene TRBJ1-1; 9 bases align to TRBD1. CDR1 LGHNA and CDR2 YSLEER come from the germline V gene. The CDR3 covers 15 residues. Trimming removed 2 bases from V and 4 bases from J; junction bases left unmatched: 5. This CDR3 is CASSQLTGGCTEAFF. The CDR3 DNA reads as TGCGCCAGCAGCCAACTTACAGGGGGCTGCACTGAAGCTTTCTTT.

Ten or more counts support this clonotype. V and J are TRBV5-1 and TRBJ2-7; 8 bases line up with TRBD1. Germline CDR1 reads SGHRS; CDR2 reads YFSETQ. The CDR3 covers 14 residues. V shed 4 bases, J shed 2 bases, and the junction held 5 bases outside the gene matches. The CDR3 DNA sequence: TGCGCCAGCAGCGGGGGACAGGAGACCTACGAGCAGTACTTC. Its translation: CASSGGQETYEQYF.

This clonotype was counted many times. The chain is built from TRBV7-3 and TRBJ1-1, with D perhaps TRBD1 (5 bases). Germline CDR1 reads SGHTA; CDR2 reads FQGTGA. The V end lost 0 bases, the J end lost 7 bases, and 18 bases lay between the germline ends. The CDR3 covers 16 residues. Here the CDR3 reads CASSLTPTRRGDEAFF. The DNA of the CDR3 is TGTGCCAGCAGCTTAACCCCGACACGCCGGGGGGATGAAGCTTTCTTT.

This clonotype was seen a handful of times. The chain is built from TRBV20-1 and TRBJ2-5; D may correspond to TRBD1 or TRBD2 (5 bases each). This CDR3 is built from 12 residues. Germline-derived CDR1 and CDR2 are DFQATT and SNEGSKA (reference sequence). Trimming removed 3 bases from V and 4 bases from J, with 9 bases in between. For the CDR3, the DNA is TGCAGTGCTAGCTGGGGGTTAGAGACCCAGTACTTC. Translation: CSASWGLETQYF.

In this sample, this clonotype turned up many times. V gene TRBV20-1 combines with J gene TRBJ2-3; 12 bases map to TRBD2. The CDR3 is 17 residues long. V dropped 3 bases and J dropped 1; count of bases not matched to a gene: 8. Germline values: CDR1 DFQATT, CDR2 SNEGSKA (reference sequence). Here the CDR3 reads CSARWLAGGPGTDTQYF. In DNA, the CDR3 is TGCAGTGCTAGGTGGCTAGCGGGAGGGCCGGGCACAGATACGCAGTATTTT.

In this sample, this clonotype turned up many times. The V gene is TRBV4-2, the J gene TRBJ2-7; D is unclear. The CDR3 extends over 15 amino acids. The V and J ends lost 0 bases and 2 bases respectively, with 11 bases between them. Germline CDR1 reads LGHNA; CDR2 reads YNFKEQ. CDR3 region: CASSQDPARTYEQYF. The CDR3 nucleotides read TGTGCCAGCAGCCAAGATCCGGCACGTACCTACGAGCAGTACTTC.

This clonotype was recorded many times. This CDR3 reads CASTRGNQPQHF. As DNA, the CDR3 is TGTGCCAGCACAAGGGGCAATCAGCCCCAGCATTTT. The rearrangement uses TRBV6-6 and TRBJ1-5; unclear D gene. The CDR3 sequence is 12 residues long. V lost 7 bases, J lost 2 bases, and 6 bases lay in between. The germline CDR1 and CDR2 sequences are MNHNY and SVGAGI (reference sequence).

This clonotype was recorded at least ten times. The V and J genes are TRBV29-1 and TRBJ1-1, with D uncertain. This CDR3 is built from 12 residues. From germline, CDR1 is SQVTM and CDR2 ANQGSEA. V lost 1 base, J lost 7 bases, and 10 bases lay in between. The CDR3 DNA reads TGCAGCGTTGAAGTCCAGCCTTTTGAAGCTTTCTTT. Protein: CSVEVQPFEAFF.

Notes on this clonotype: A read error may be the cause here, since a much bigger clone is one base away. The chain links TRBV10-3 to TRBJ1-5, with unresolved D. Deletions cut 4 bases from V and 7 bases from J, with 11 bases between. Looked up from germline, CDR1 is ENHRY and CDR2 is SYGVKD. The length of the CDR3 is 13 residues. The CDR3 loop reads CAISVTRVQPQHF. The CDR3 nucleotides read TGTGCCATCAGTGTCACGAGGGTGCAGCCCCAGCATTTT.

There are many counts of this clonotype. This sequence joins TRBV4-2 and TRBJ1-1, with D possibly matching TRBD1 (6 bases). Germline CDR1 and CDR2: LGHNA and YNFKEQ. The CDR3 is made up of 15 amino acids. Trimming took off 5 bases at V and 7 bases at J, with 20 bases between the two ends. The CDR3 coding sequence is TGTGCCAGCAGCTTAGTGGGGGCTCGCCTTCATGAAGCTTTCTTT. Encoded protein: CASSLVGARLHEAFF.